Below, 11 T cell receptor beta chains from the same sample are listed, as sequenced in a study of T-cell reconstitution after alpha-beta-depleted transplantation in children. This sample's TCRbeta library carried unique molecular identifier barcodes. TCRdb ran MiXCR on the PCR reads and lists one entry per CDR3 protein. Of 500,000 to 600,000 distinct CDR3 sequences in the sample, roughly 27% were seen once. Sequenced here: PBMCs, sampled before TCRalphabeta/CD19-depleted stem cell transplant. The source of these receptors is a boy younger than two with Wiskott-Aldrich syndrome, due to receive a stem cell transplant.

V usage is TRBV12-3 or TRBV12-4 and J usage is TRBJ1-1, with a weak D call TRBD1 (6 bases). Deletions cut 2 bases from V and 8 bases from J, with 18 bases between. There are 15 residues in the CDR3. CDR3 bases: TGTGCCAGCAGTTTAAGAGTTTTAGGGGGGTGGGAAGCTTTCTTT. Protein: CASSLRVLGGWEAFF.

This clonotype has just a few counts. This chain links TRBV7-9 with TRBJ2-3, with TRBD2 matching over 13 bases. The CDR3 has 16 amino acids. V lost 4 bases, J lost 5 bases, and 6 bases stayed unmatched. Germline CDR1 SEHNR, CDR2 FQNEAQ (reference sequence). The CDR3: CASSSTSGRARDTQYF. The CDR3 DNA sequence: TGTGCCAGCAGCTCCACTAGCGGGAGGGCCAGAGATACGCAGTATTTT.

The chain is built from TRBV28 and TRBJ2-1, with TRBD2 matching 9 bases. The CDR3 is 16 residues long. Looked up from germline, CDR1 is MDHEN and CDR2 is SYDVKM. The ends lost 5 bases at V and 6 bases at J; junction bases unmatched: 11. CDR3 nucleotide sequence: TGTGCCAGCAGTCCCAAGATAGCGGGAGTGCGCAATGAGCAGTTCTTC. Its translation is CASSPKIAGVRNEQFF.

V is TRBV20-1 and J is TRBJ2-5, with D maybe TRBD2 (6 bases). Germline V gene lookup returns CDR1 DFQATT and CDR2 SNEGSKA (reference sequence). Trimming pared 1 base from V and 3 bases from J, leaving 9 bases between. The CDR3 is 13 residues long. Written as DNA, the CDR3 is TGCAGTGCTAGAGTAGCTAGCGAAGAGACCCAGTACTTC. This sequence encodes CSARVASEETQYF.

In its sample, this clonotype was seen a few times. The rearrangement joins TRBV6-1 to TRBJ2-2; weak D call: TRBD2 (6 bases). The CDR3 is 13 residues long. With 7 bases removed from V and 5 bases from J, the gap between germline ends came to 11 bases. Germline CDR1 is MNHNS and CDR2 is SASEGT. CDR3 in DNA: TGTGCCAGCAATGGGGGGATTACCGGGGAGCTGTTTTTT. Its protein is CASNGGITGELFF.

V usage is TRBV13 and J usage is TRBJ2-7; 13 bases map to TRBD2. Trimming cost V 4 bases and J 3 bases; bases outside gene matches: 12. Per germline, CDR1 PRHDT and CDR2 FYEKMQ (reference sequence). The CDR3 has 18 residues. CDR3 protein: CASSSPTSGRTPYYEQYF. The DNA for the CDR3 is TGTGCCAGCAGCTCGCCGACTAGCGGGAGGACCCCCTACTACGAGCAGTACTTC.

The chain is built from TRBV5-1 and TRBJ2-1; 9 bases match TRBD2. The CDR3 consists of 14 residues. Germline V CDR1 and CDR2: SGHRS, YFSETQ. The V and J ends lost 4 bases and 9 bases, in that order; junction bases with no gene match: 8. The CDR3 sequence: CASSPMKAGGEQFF. The CDR3 nucleotides are TGCGCCAGCAGCCCCATGAAAGCGGGAGGTGAGCAGTTCTTC.

V and J are TRBV5-1 and TRBJ2-1; D perhaps matches TRBD1 (6 bases). Trimming left V 4 bases short and J 7 bases short, with 15 bases between. There are 14 residues in the CDR3. Germline V gene lookup returns CDR1 SGHRS and CDR2 YFSETQ. For the CDR3, the DNA is TGCGCCAGCAGCCAATCGACAGGCGCTAATGAGCAGTTCTTC. The encoded protein is CASSQSTGANEQFF.

The chain couples TRBV27 to TRBJ2-5; D possibly corresponds to TRBD1 (6 bases). V gave up 2 bases and J gave up 4 bases, with 11 bases separating them. The CDR3 is made up of 14 amino acids. Germline loops: CDR1 MNHEY, CDR2 SMNVEV (reference sequence). The CDR3 DNA reads TGTGCCAGCAGTTTAGGGGGCTGGGGAGAGACCCAGTACTTC. This codes for CASSLGGWGETQYF.

The chain joins TRBV14 to TRBJ2-1; 9 bases fit TRBD2. Germline lookup yields CDR1 SGHDN and CDR2 FVKESK. V shed 10 bases, J shed 5 bases, and the junction held 12 bases outside the gene matches. This CDR3 spans 15 amino acids. The CDR3 sequence: CATSPGGRVNNEQFF. The CDR3 DNA follows: TGTGCCACCTCCCCGGGCGGGAGGGTCAACAATGAGCAGTTCTTC.

This sequence joins TRBV28 and TRBJ1-2; D perhaps matches TRBD1 (5 bases). V lost 7 bases and J lost 4, with 22 bases in between. This CDR3 has 16 residues. CDR1 and CDR2 (germline): MDHEN, SYDVKM. As DNA, the CDR3 is TGTGCCAGCACCCCGGGACGTTTCAACTGGGGCTATGGCTACACCTTC. This gives the protein CASTPGRFNWGYGYTF.